Shown below are 5 T cell receptor beta chains from a single sample sequenced in a study of monozygotic twins with inflammatory bowel disease. TCRdb processed the 5' RACE reads again and assigns one entry to each CDR3 protein, with no DNA. The listing contains approximately 330,000 distinct CDR3 sequences. The sample comprised blood. These receptors all come from a human donor with ulcerative colitis or Crohn's disease, or a healthy co-twin of an affected twin (not recorded which).

The V gene is TRBV20-1, the J gene TRBJ1-2. The CDR3 is 13 amino acids. The germline V gene encodes CDR1 DFQATT and CDR2 SNEGSKA (reference sequence). The CDR3 is CSARDTYNYGYTF.

The chain combines TRBV4-1 with TRBJ2-5; TCRdb's D call, TRBD2, is unchecked because there is no DNA. This CDR3 has 17 amino acids. Germline V gene lookup returns CDR1 MGHRA and CDR2 YSYEKL. CDR3 loop: CASSQGRLAGFQETQYF.

The CDR3 protein is CASSVVPSRDTQYF. The chain recombines TRBV9 with TRBJ2-3; no DNA is available, so the TRBD1 call from TCRdb remains unchecked. The CDR3 has 14 amino acids. Looked up from germline, CDR1 is SGDLS and CDR2 is YYNGEE.

The chain couples TRBV5-4 to TRBJ2-7. From germline, CDR1 is SGHNT and CDR2 YYREEE (reference sequence). CDR3 length equals 13 residues. CDR3: CASSLEPGYEQYF.

The CDR3: CATTRSGQDVTEAFF. The V call is TRBV10-3, the J call TRBJ1-1; TCRdb's D call of TRBD1 is untestable without DNA. CDR1 is ENHRY, CDR2 SYGVKD, per germline. This CDR3 has 15 amino acids.